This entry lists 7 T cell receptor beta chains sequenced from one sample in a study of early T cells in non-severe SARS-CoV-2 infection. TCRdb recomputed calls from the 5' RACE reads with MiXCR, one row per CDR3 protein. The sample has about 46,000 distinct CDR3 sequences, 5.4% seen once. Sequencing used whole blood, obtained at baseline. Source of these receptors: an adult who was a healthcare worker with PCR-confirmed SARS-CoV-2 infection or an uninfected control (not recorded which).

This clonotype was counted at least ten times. The chain's CDR3 is CATSREIEFSEAFF. CDR3 nucleotides: TGTGCCACCAGCAGAGAGATAGAGTTCTCTGAAGCTTTCTTT. This chain connects TRBV15 to TRBJ1-1; no clear D. Germline lookup yields CDR1 LNHNV and CDR2 YYDKDF (reference sequence). CDR3 length: 14 amino acids. V was pared by 0 bases and J by 6 bases, with 11 bases between.

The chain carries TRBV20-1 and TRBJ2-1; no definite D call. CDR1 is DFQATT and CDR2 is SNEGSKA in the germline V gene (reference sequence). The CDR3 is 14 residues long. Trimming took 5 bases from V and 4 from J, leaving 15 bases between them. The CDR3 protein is CSASRASLYNEQFF. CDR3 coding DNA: TGCAGTGCTTCCCGGGCTTCCCTTTACAATGAGCAGTTCTTC.

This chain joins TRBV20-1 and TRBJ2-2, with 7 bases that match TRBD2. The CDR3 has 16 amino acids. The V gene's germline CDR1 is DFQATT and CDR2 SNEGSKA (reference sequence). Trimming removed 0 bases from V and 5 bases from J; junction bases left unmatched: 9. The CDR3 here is CSARDPSGMSTGELFF. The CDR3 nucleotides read TGCAGTGCTAGAGATCCCAGCGGGATGTCGACCGGGGAGCTGTTTTTT.

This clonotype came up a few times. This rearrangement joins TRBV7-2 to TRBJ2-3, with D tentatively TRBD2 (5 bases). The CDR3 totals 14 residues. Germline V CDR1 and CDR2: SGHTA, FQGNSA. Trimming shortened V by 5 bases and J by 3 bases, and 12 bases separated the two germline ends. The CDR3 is CASSLSPGTDTQYF. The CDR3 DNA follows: TGTGCCAGCAGCCTAAGTCCGGGGACAGATACGCAGTATTTT.

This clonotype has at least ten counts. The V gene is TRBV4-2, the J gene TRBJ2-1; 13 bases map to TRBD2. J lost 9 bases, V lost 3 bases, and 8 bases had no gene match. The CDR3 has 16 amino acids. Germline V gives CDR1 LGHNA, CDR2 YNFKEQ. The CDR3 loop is CASSQVRLAGGGEQFF. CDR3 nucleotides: TGTGCCAGCAGCCAGGTCCGACTAGCGGGAGGAGGTGAGCAGTTCTTC.

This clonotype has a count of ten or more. The CDR3 loop is CASRRTGSSGANVLTF. CDR3 DNA sequence: TGTGCCAGCAGACGGACAGGGAGCTCTGGGGCCAACGTCCTGACTTTC. The V call is TRBV12-3 or TRBV12-4, the J call TRBJ2-6; 8 nucleotides match TRBD1. The V gene end was trimmed by 6 bases and the J gene end by 0 bases; junction bases not matched to a gene: 4. The CDR3 runs 16 residues.

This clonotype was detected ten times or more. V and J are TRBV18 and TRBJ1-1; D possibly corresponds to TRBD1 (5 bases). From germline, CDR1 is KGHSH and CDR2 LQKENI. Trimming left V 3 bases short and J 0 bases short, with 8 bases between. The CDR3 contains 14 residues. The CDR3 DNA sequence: TGTGCCAGCTCACCCGGGACCTTGAACACTGAAGCTTTCTTT. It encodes CASSPGTLNTEAFF.